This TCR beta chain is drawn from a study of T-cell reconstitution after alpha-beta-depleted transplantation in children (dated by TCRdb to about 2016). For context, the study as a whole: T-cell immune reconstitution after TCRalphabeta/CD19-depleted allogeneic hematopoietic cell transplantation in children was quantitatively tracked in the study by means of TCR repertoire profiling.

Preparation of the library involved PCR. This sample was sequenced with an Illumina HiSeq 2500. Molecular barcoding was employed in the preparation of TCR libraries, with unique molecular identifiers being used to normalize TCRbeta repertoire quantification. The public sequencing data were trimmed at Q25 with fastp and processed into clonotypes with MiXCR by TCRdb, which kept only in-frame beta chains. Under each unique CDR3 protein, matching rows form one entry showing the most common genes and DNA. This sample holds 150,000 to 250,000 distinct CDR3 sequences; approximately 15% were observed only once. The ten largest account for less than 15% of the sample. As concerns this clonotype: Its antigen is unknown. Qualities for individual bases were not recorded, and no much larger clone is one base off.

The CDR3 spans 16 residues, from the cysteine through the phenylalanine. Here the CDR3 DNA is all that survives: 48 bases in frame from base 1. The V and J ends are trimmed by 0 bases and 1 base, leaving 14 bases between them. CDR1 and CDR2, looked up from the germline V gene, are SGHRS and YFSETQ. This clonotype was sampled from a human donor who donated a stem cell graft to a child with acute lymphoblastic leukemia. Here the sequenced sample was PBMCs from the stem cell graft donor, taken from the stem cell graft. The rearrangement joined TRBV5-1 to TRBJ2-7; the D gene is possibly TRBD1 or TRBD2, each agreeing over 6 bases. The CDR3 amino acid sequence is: CASSLEGGASSYEQYF. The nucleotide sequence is TGCGCCAGCAGCTTGGAGGGGGGAGCCTCGTCCTACGAGCAGTACTTC. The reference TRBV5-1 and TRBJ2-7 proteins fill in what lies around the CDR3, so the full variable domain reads KAGVTQTPRYLIKTRGQQVTLSCSPISGHRSVSWYQQTPGQGLQFLFEYFSETQRNKGNFPGRFSGRQFSNSRSEMNVSTLELGDSALYLCASSLEGGASSYEQYFGPGTRLTVT.